The text below deals with one T cell receptor beta chain. Trimming cost V 1 base and J 4 bases, with 10 bases left between them. The germline CDR1 and CDR2 sequences are SNHLY and FYNNEI. CDR3 size: 14 residues. This sample is drawn from a study of control samples from healthy donors and cancer patients. Using immunoSEQ multiplex PCR, the repertoire was profiled, and TCRdb retains in-frame clones only, with some absent. This sample has 170,000 or so clones, with 85% to 95% found just once. The sample comprised blood. This chain connects TRBV2 to TRBJ1-2; D might be TRBD1 (5 bases). This TCR derives from a man between 18 and 35 years old in good health. CDR3: CASSEVQGTYGYTF. For the CDR3, the DNA is TGTGCCAGCAGTGAAGTTCAGGGCACCTATGGCTACACCTTC.